This paragraph covers one T cell receptor (beta chain) sequence. What it binds is not known. V lost 1 base and J lost 2; bases outside the gene matches: 5. Germline V lookup: CDR1 SGHRS, CDR2 YFSETQ. This CDR3 spans 16 amino acids. The source of the sample is a study of cytomegalovirus exposure and HLA in healthy donors. Findings of the study overall: In a later analysis, an Asian-associated ancestry cluster reportedly showed fewer N-insertions than the approximately 660-donor mean. A later analysis found common viral pathogens apparently linked to several of the most significant clusters.

The PCR ran on 60 Vbeta and 13 Jbeta primers. This table comes from immunoSEQ multiplex PCR, and its TCRdb copy is limited to in-frame clones, with some not included. The sample lists hundreds of thousands of clones, about three quarters occurring once. The rearrangement uses TRBV5-1 and TRBJ2-2; 7 bases line up with TRBD2. The sample taken for sequencing was PBMCs. This sequence was found in a man between 35 and 55 years old in good health and CMV-seronegative. CDR3 in amino acids: CASSLFRGENTGELFF. CDR3 coding DNA: TGCGCCAGCAGCTTGTTCCGGGGGGAAAACACCGGGGAGCTGTTTTTT.